The clone carrying this T cell receptor delta chain turned up a few times. Its specificity is unknown. The data were obtained in a study of Vδ1+ human thymocytes. This CDR3 comprises 15 residues. Germline V gives CDR1 TSWWSYY, CDR2 QGS. Trimming took off 3 bases at V and 4 bases at J, with 15 bases between the two ends. Thymocytes were sorted as CD3+ TCRVdelta1+ TCRVdelta2- after alphabeta T cell depletion. Vdelta1+ thymocyte sorts reached between about 97% and 99.6% purity. Sequences come from RNA converted to cDNA by reverse transcription. CDR3 amplicons came from multiplex PCR with pooled V-gene forward and constant-region reverse primers. TCRdb applied CATT to the multiplex PCR reads for clone calling. Among approximately 58,000 delta-chain clones listed, approximately 15% were seen once. Study findings and constraints: Highly polyclonal TRG and TRD repertoires with Gaussian CDR3 length distributions appeared in thymus. Unexpected Vdelta2 sequences could cause misinterpretation of bulk repertoire data.

This receptor was obtained from a girl under three years old who had congenital heart surgery. The V gene is TRDV1, the J gene TRDJ1, with D possibly matching TRDD2 (5 bases). The sample taken for sequencing was Vdelta1+ gamma-delta thymocytes from the thymus. Noted subset: FACS-sorted CD3+ TCRalphabeta- TCRVdelta1+ TCRVdelta2- thymocytes. CDR3 sequence reads: CALGDRRFLIDKLIF. For the CDR3, the DNA is TGTGCTCTTGGGGATCGAAGATTCCTTATCGATAAACTCATCTTT.